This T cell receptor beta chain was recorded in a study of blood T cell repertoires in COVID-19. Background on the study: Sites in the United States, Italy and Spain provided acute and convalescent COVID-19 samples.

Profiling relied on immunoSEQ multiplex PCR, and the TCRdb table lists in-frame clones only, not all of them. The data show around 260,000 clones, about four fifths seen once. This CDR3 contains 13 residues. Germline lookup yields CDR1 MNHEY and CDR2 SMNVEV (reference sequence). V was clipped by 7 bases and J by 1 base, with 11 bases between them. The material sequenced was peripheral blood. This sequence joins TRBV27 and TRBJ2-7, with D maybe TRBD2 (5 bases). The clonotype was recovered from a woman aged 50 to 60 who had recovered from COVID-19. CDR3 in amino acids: CASTGLNSYEQYF. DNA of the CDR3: TGTGCCAGCACAGGACTGAATTCCTACGAGCAGTACTTC.